The next 13 T cell receptor beta chains were all read from a single sample in a study of cytomegalovirus exposure and HLA in healthy donors. The PCR employed 60 Vbeta primers together with 13 Jbeta primers. The data were produced by immunoSEQ multiplex PCR, yet TCRdb's version contains in-frame clones alone and is incomplete. This sample has 55,000 to 70,000 clones, with 83% found just once. The sequenced sample consisted of PBMCs. Every receptor here comes from a human donor in good health.

The chain uses TRBV7-9 and TRBJ2-7; TRBD2 agrees at 7 bases. This CDR3 has 15 amino acids. Looked up from germline, CDR1 is SEHNR and CDR2 is FQNEAQ (reference sequence). J was trimmed by 6 bases and V by 1 base; bases with no gene match: 9. CDR3 protein: CASSLVGGSRSEQYF. DNA of the CDR3: TGTGCCAGCAGCTTAGTAGGCGGGAGTCGAAGCGAGCAGTACTTC.

This chain joins TRBV6-6 and TRBJ1-5; TRBD1 might be the D (5 bases). Trimming removed 2 bases at V and 7 bases at J, with 9 bases between. This CDR3 has 13 residues. CDR1 and CDR2 from the germline V gene are MNHNY and SVGAGI (reference sequence). The CDR3 is CASSYAQGQPQHF. The CDR3 nucleotides are TGTGCCAGCAGTTACGCTCAGGGACAGCCCCAGCATTTT.

The chain joins TRBV5-1 to TRBJ1-6; D ambiguous. The CDR3 covers 17 residues. V was clipped by 2 bases and J by 8 bases, with 20 bases between them. Germline CDR1 and CDR2: SGHRS and YFSETQ. CDR3 in amino acids: CASSFEYTPNHHSPLHF. The DNA for the CDR3 is TGCGCCAGCAGCTTCGAATACACGCCAAATCATCATTCACCCCTCCACTTT.

The V and J genes are TRBV30 and TRBJ2-5, with 10 bases lining up with TRBD1. Judging by the DNA end, TRBJ2-7 fits better; the J call may be wrong. The germline V gene has CDR1 GTSNPN and CDR2 SVGIG (reference sequence). The CDR3 sequence is 16 residues long. The chain's CDR3 is CAWTPADRGLAREQYF. Written as DNA, the CDR3 is TGTGCCTGGACCCCCGCCGACAGGGGGCTTGCTCGCGAGCAGTACTTC.

The chain links TRBV6-4 to TRBJ2-5, with 8 bases fitting TRBD1. With 6 bases clipped from V and 5 bases from J, the junction kept 14 bases outside the gene matches. Germline values: CDR1 MRHNA, CDR2 SNTAGT. The CDR3 has 16 amino acids. The CDR3 region has the DNA TGTGCCAGCAGCGCAAAATCGACAGGGGTTCGGGAGACCCAGTACTTC. This codes for CASSAKSTGVRETQYF.

V gene TRBV18 combines with J gene TRBJ1-2, with D unresolved. The CDR3 totals 13 residues. The germline V and J ends were trimmed by 2 bases and 3 bases, with 7 bases remaining between them. CDR1 is KGHSH, CDR2 LQKENI, per germline. The CDR3, as DNA: TGTGCCAGCTCACCAGGGCACGACTATGGCTACACCTTC. Protein product: CASSPGHDYGYTF.

This clone has just a few counts. The chain uses TRBV11-2 and TRBJ2-3; TRBD2 matches at 9 bases. This CDR3 is built from 18 residues. V was pared by 3 bases and J by 2 bases, with 12 bases of the junction left unmatched. Germline CDR1 SGHAT, CDR2 FQNNGV. The CDR3 DNA sequence: TGTGCCAGCAGCTTTAGTAGCGGGAGCACCTCTGTCACAGATACGCAGTATTTT. It translates to CASSFSSGSTSVTDTQYF.

The genes are TRBV6-5 and TRBJ2-5, with D unclear. Germline V gene lookup returns CDR1 MNHEY and CDR2 SVGAGI. The CDR3 totals 14 residues. Trimming took 5 bases from V and 2 from J, leaving 12 bases between them. The CDR3 DNA follows: TGTGCCAGCAGTAAGGAGTTGTGGCAAGAGACCCAGTACTTC. This encodes CASSKELWQETQYF.

This chain joins TRBV27 and TRBJ1-2; D gene ambiguous. Germline CDR1 MNHEY, CDR2 SMNVEV (reference sequence). The CDR3 loop spans 14 amino acids. The ends were cut back, 0 bases at V and 6 bases at J, with 11 bases in the middle. CDR3 in DNA: TGTGCCAGCAGTTTATCCGGGAGTCTTCATGGCTACACCTTC. The encoded protein is CASSLSGSLHGYTF.

Regarding this clone: The germline gene is not matched at one end of the junction; a read error may be the cause. This rearrangement joins TRBV7-7 to TRBJ1-1; possibly TRBD1 for D (5 bases). This CDR3 is 13 amino acids long. Germline CDR1 SSHAT, CDR2 FNYEAQ (reference sequence). CDR3 nucleotides: TGTGCTAGCAGTTTGGACACGAACACTGAAGCTTTCTTT. Translating gives CASSLDTNTEAFF.

CDR3 DNA: TGTGCCACTCATCCCTTTCCGGGGACTAGCACAGATACGCAGTATTTT. Translated, it gives CATHPFPGTSTDTQYF. The rearrangement joins TRBV10-3 to TRBJ2-3, with D tentatively TRBD2 (6 bases). Trimming shortened V by 10 bases and J by 0 bases, and 20 bases separated the two germline ends. Per the germline V gene, CDR1 is ENHRY and CDR2 is SYGVKD. The CDR3 extends over 16 amino acids.

The chain carries TRBV10-3 and TRBJ2-1; 9 positions match TRBD1. Germline V gene data show CDR1 as ENHRY and CDR2 as SYGVKD. This CDR3 has 13 residues. V shed 3 bases, J shed 9 bases, and the junction held 3 bases outside the gene matches. Here the CDR3 DNA reads TGTGCCATCAGTGATAACAGGGGGCTTGAGCAGTTCTTC. Its translation is CAISDNRGLEQFF.

CDR3 residues: CASSWGTSGGTDTQYF. The CDR3, as DNA: TGTGCCAGCAGCTGGGGGACTAGCGGGGGCACAGATACGCAGTATTTT. This chain connects TRBV11-3 to TRBJ2-3, with TRBD2 matching 13 bases. This CDR3 has 16 residues. V lost 4 bases and J lost 1; bases outside the gene matches: 2. Germline lookup yields CDR1 SGHNT and CDR2 YENEEA.